One sample yielded the 32 T cell receptor beta chains listed below, sequenced in a study of blood T cell repertoires in COVID-19. Assay: immunoSEQ multiplex PCR; the TCRdb copy retains only in-frame clones and omits some. The profile shows 200,000 or so clones, more than 75% of them singletons. Sequences were obtained from peripheral blood. All receptors come from a man over 45 who had recovered from COVID-19.

The chain employs TRBV7-2 and TRBJ1-3; 7 bases agree with TRBD1. Germline V CDR1 and CDR2: SGHTA, FQGNSA. The CDR3 sequence is 16 residues long. The junction had 10 bases not matched to a gene; V was cut back by 4 bases and J by 4 bases. The CDR3 here is CASSSTGSRSGNTIYF. The CDR3 DNA sequence: TGTGCCAGCAGCTCGACAGGGTCAAGAAGCGGAAACACCATATATTTT.

The rearrangement links TRBV2 to TRBJ1-5; D might be TRBD1 (5 bases). V was clipped by 8 bases and J by 6 bases, with 17 bases between them. Germline CDR1 and CDR2: SNHLY and FYNNEI. The CDR3 has 14 amino acids. The CDR3 nucleotides read TGTGCCAGCTCCCCGGGGGACCTCCGTCAGCCCCAGCATTTT. This sequence encodes CASSPGDLRQPQHF.

The chain combines TRBV27 with TRBJ1-1, with 10 bases fitting TRBD1. There are 12 residues in the CDR3. CDR1 is MNHEY and CDR2 is SMNVEV in the germline V gene (reference sequence). V lost 8 bases and J lost 5; bases outside the gene matches: 2. The CDR3: CASRTGGTEAFF. The CDR3 region has the DNA TGTGCCAGCCGGACAGGGGGGACTGAAGCTTTCTTT.

This clone was detected a few times. This chain links TRBV11-2 with TRBJ1-1; 10 nucleotides agree with TRBD1. Trimming removed 2 bases from V and 12 bases from J; junction bases left unmatched: 6. The CDR3 loop spans 13 amino acids. Germline CDR1 is SGHAT and CDR2 is FQNNGV. The CDR3 sequence is CASSLLTGGESFF. CDR3 in DNA: TGTGCCAGCAGCTTACTGACAGGGGGCGAGTCTTTCTTT. The full variable domain, its missing parts supplied by reference TRBV11-2 and TRBJ1-1, is EAGVAQSPRYKIIEKRQSVAFWCNPISGHATLYWYQQILGQGPKLLIQFQNNGVVDDSQLPKDRFSAERLKGVDSTLKIQPAKLEDSAVYLCASSLLTGGESFFGQGTRLTVV.

This chain connects TRBV30 to TRBJ1-2, with D tentatively TRBD1 (5 bases). The V end lost 4 bases, the J end lost 6 bases, and 9 bases lay between the germline ends. The germline CDR1 and CDR2 sequences are GTSNPN and SVGIG (reference sequence). The CDR3 consists of 11 residues. The CDR3 DNA sequence: TGTGCCTGGACGGGAGGGGATGGCTACACCTTC. This sequence encodes CAWTGGDGYTF.

J is TRBJ2-1 and V is TRBV6-5; 9 bases are a match to TRBD1. J was trimmed by 6 bases and V by 8 bases; bases with no gene match: 5. There are 13 residues in the CDR3. Germline V lookup: CDR1 MNHEY, CDR2 SVGAGI. As DNA, the CDR3 is TGTGCCAGCGGACAGGGGCGGCCCAATGAGCAGTTCTTC. Its protein product is CASGQGRPNEQFF.

CDR3 nucleotides: TGCGCCAGCAGCTTGGTCAACAATGAGCAGTTCTTC. It codes for CASSLVNNEQFF. The V gene is TRBV5-1, the J gene TRBJ2-1; D is uncertain. This CDR3 has 12 amino acids. V was pared by 0 bases and J by 5 bases, with 3 bases between. Germline CDR1 and CDR2: SGHRS and YFSETQ. The full variable domain, with the rest looked up from reference TRBV5-1 and TRBJ2-1, is KAGVTQTPRYLIKTRGQQVTLSCSPISGHRSVSWYQQTPGQGLQFLFEYFSETQRNKGNFPGRFSGRQFSNSRSEMNVSTLELGDSALYLCASSLVNNEQFFGPGTRLTVL.

The chain carries TRBV27 and TRBJ2-5, with 10 positions matching TRBD2. In germline, CDR1 is MNHEY, CDR2 SMNVEV (reference sequence). CDR3 size: 15 residues. V lost 6 bases, J lost 13 bases, and 17 bases stayed unmatched. The CDR3 sequence is CASRQREGRANHLYF. The CDR3 DNA is TGTGCCAGCAGACAGCGGGAGGGCCGTGCGAACCATCTGTACTTC.

CDR3 residues: CASSPGPPLPLYEQYF. CDR3 nucleotide sequence: TGTGCCAGCAGCCCTGGGCCCCCTCTCCCCCTCTACGAGCAGTACTTC. The chain couples TRBV3-1 (or the pseudogene TRBV3-2) to TRBJ2-7, with D hard to call. The germline CDR1 and CDR2 sequences are LGHDT and YNNKEL (reference sequence). The V and J ends lost 4 bases and 3 bases respectively, with 19 bases between them. The CDR3 is made up of 16 amino acids.

This chain joins TRBV9 and TRBJ1-1; D possibly corresponds to TRBD1 (6 bases). Germline loops: CDR1 SGDLS, CDR2 YYNGEE. Trimming took off 3 bases at V and 1 base at J, with 10 bases between the two ends. The CDR3 totals 14 residues. CDR3: CASSGGGWNTEAFF. CDR3 bases: TGTGCCAGCAGCGGAGGGGGTTGGAACACTGAAGCTTTCTTT. The variable domain in full, completed from reference TRBV9 and TRBJ1-1, reads DSGVTQTPKHLITATGQRVTLRCSPRSGDLSVYWYQQSLDQGLQFLIQYYNGEERAKGNILERFSAQQFPDLHSELNLSSLELGDSALYFCASSGGGWNTEAFFGQGTRLTVV.

The rearrangement uses TRBV7-9 and TRBJ2-1; no clear D gene. Germline CDR1 reads SEHNR; CDR2 reads FQNEAQ (reference sequence). CDR3 length: 10 amino acids. Trimming shortened V by 5 bases and J by 10 bases, and 6 bases separated the two germline ends. CDR3 in amino acids: CASSPREQFF. Written as DNA, the CDR3 is TGTGCCAGCAGCCCCCGGGAGCAGTTCTTC.

This clone was detected only once. The chain links TRBV6-2 or TRBV6-3 to TRBJ1-5; no definite D call. This CDR3 has 15 residues. Germline values: CDR1 MNHEY, CDR2 SVGEGT. V gave up 1 base and J gave up 0 bases, with 7 bases separating them. The DNA of the CDR3 is TGTGCCAGCAGTTACTACAGATATAGCAATCAGCCCCAGCATTTT. This sequence encodes CASSYYRYSNQPQHF.

The V and J genes are TRBV19 and TRBJ2-1; 11 bases are a match to TRBD2. Germline trimming cut 7 bases from V and 7 bases from J; bases unmatched to any gene: 12. The CDR3 covers 16 residues. CDR1 is LNHDA, CDR2 SQIVND, per germline (reference sequence). CDR3 nucleotides: TGTGCCAGTAAGGACGCCAGACTAGCGGGAATAAATGAGCAGTTCTTC. Translating gives CASKDARLAGINEQFF.

The chain joins TRBV4-1 to TRBJ2-7; 7 bases line up with TRBD2. V lost 1 base to trimming and J lost 4 bases; unmatched junction nucleotides: 4. Germline lookup yields CDR1 MGHRA and CDR2 YSYEKL. The CDR3 has 14 residues. CDR3 DNA sequence: TGCGCCAGCAGCCAAGGCGGGAGTAATTACGAGCAGTACTTC. This gives the protein CASSQGGSNYEQYF.

This sequence joins TRBV6-5 and TRBJ1-1; TRBD1 matches at 9 bases. V shed 5 bases and J 5 bases; nucleotides not matched to a gene: 6. The CDR3 is 14 residues long. The V gene's germline CDR1 is MNHEY and CDR2 SVGAGI. The CDR3: CASSNRGRRTEAFF. CDR3 nucleotides: TGTGCCAGCAGTAACAGGGGGCGACGGACTGAAGCTTTCTTT.

As regards this clone: Distinct nucleotide sequences in the sample also encode this CDR3. V and J are TRBV18 and TRBJ1-5, with 7 bases that match TRBD1. Germline V lookup: CDR1 KGHSH, CDR2 LQKENI. V shed 6 bases and J 3 bases; nucleotides not matched to a gene: 5. This CDR3 region has 14 residues. CDR3 sequence: CASSPDRNNQPQHF. CDR3 in DNA: TGTGCCAGCTCCCCGGACAGGAACAATCAGCCCCAGCATTTT.

This chain links TRBV11-2 with TRBJ2-1; tentatively, D is TRBD1 (6 bases). Germline V gives CDR1 SGHAT, CDR2 FQNNGV. Trimming left V 0 bases short and J 5 bases short, with 11 bases between. This CDR3 has 15 residues. The CDR3 DNA reads TGTGCCAGCAGCTTAGATCAGGGGAATCACAATGAGCAGTTCTTC. Its protein is CASSLDQGNHNEQFF.

This clone was seen a few times. The rearrangement joins TRBV28 to TRBJ1-1; no clear D. This CDR3 contains 16 residues. The V gene lost 1 base and the J gene lost 8 bases, with 20 bases spanning the gap. Looked up from germline, CDR1 is MDHEN and CDR2 is SYDVKM. The chain's CDR3 is CASSLLLKVPRGEAFF. CDR3 bases: TGTGCCAGCAGTTTATTATTAAAGGTTCCACGAGGGGAAGCTTTCTTT.

The V and J genes are TRBV30 and TRBJ2-5; 8 nucleotides agree with TRBD1. Germline V gives CDR1 GTSNPN, CDR2 SVGIG (reference sequence). Germline trimming cut 4 bases from V and 5 bases from J; bases unmatched to any gene: 15. This CDR3 comprises 16 residues. Written as DNA, the CDR3 is TGTGCCTGGACCACCGGGACAGGTGGGGTTAGGGAGACCCAGTACTTC. This sequence encodes CAWTTGTGGVRETQYF.

This sequence joins TRBV5-4 and TRBJ2-1, with TRBD2 matching over 8 bases. CDR1 and CDR2 (germline): SGHNT, YYREEE (reference sequence). Trimming took 6 bases from V and 5 from J; bases not matched to a gene: 10. This CDR3 is built from 15 residues. This chain's CDR3 is CASTHGLALDNEQFF. In DNA, the CDR3 is TGTGCCAGCACCCACGGACTAGCACTCGACAATGAGCAGTTCTTC.

The chain uses TRBV27 and TRBJ2-2, with TRBD2 identical over 13 bases. The CDR3 spans 18 residues. Germline loops: CDR1 MNHEY, CDR2 SMNVEV (reference sequence). V was clipped by 5 bases and J by 1 base; unmatched bases: 7. The CDR3 sequence: CASSPRRLAGGNTGELFF. As DNA, the CDR3 is TGTGCCAGCAGTCCCAGGAGACTAGCGGGAGGGAACACCGGGGAGCTGTTTTTT.

As to this clone: Other DNA sequences within the sample encode an identical CDR3. The rearrangement uses TRBV27 and TRBJ2-7; D is unresolved. With 2 bases removed from V and 4 bases from J, the gap between germline ends came to 9 bases. CDR1 is MNHEY, CDR2 SMNVEV, per germline (reference sequence). The CDR3 sequence is 13 residues long. CDR3 protein: CASSLGRVYEQYF. CDR3 in DNA: TGTGCCAGCAGTTTAGGTAGAGTTTACGAGCAGTACTTC.

The V and J genes are TRBV6-5 and TRBJ1-1; D is uncertain. Trimming shortened V by 6 bases and J by 8 bases, and 13 bases separated the two germline ends. The CDR3 is 12 amino acids. Germline loops: CDR1 MNHEY, CDR2 SVGAGI. For the CDR3, the DNA is TGTGCCAGCAGGGGTTCGGGGTCGGAAGCTTTCTTT. Encoded protein: CASRGSGSEAFF.

The chain joins TRBV7-2 to TRBJ2-5, with D possibly being TRBD1 (7 bases). The length of the CDR3 is 15 residues. Between the trimmed V and J ends, which lost 3 bases and 4 bases, there was a span of 15 bases. Germline V gives CDR1 SGHTA, CDR2 FQGNSA. The DNA for the CDR3 is TGTGCCAGCAGCTTCGGAGGGGCAGGGGGAGAGACCCAGTACTTC. It yields the protein CASSFGGAGGETQYF.

This chain joins TRBV18 and TRBJ1-6; 8 nucleotides align to TRBD1. Germline assignment: CDR1 KGHSH and CDR2 LQKENI. V trimming: 3 bases; J trimming: 10 bases; junction bases outside the gene matches: 8. There are 15 residues in the CDR3. The CDR3 coding sequence is TGTGCCAGCTCACCTGACAGGGGAAGGAGCTCACCCCTCCACTTT. This translates into CASSPDRGRSSPLHF.

The chain combines TRBV27 with TRBJ2-3; 7 bases are shared with TRBD2. The V gene's germline CDR1 is MNHEY and CDR2 SMNVEV (reference sequence). V dropped 3 bases and J dropped 0; count of bases not matched to a gene: 3. The CDR3 runs 15 residues. The CDR3 is CASSLVSGSTDTQYF. In DNA form, the CDR3 reads TGTGCCAGCAGTTTGGTTAGCGGGAGCACAGATACGCAGTATTTT.

The chain recombines TRBV28 with TRBJ2-7; 12 bases match TRBD2. The trim removed 1 base at V and 7 bases at J, leaving 14 bases unmatched. Germline V gene data show CDR1 as MDHEN and CDR2 as SYDVKM. CDR3 length equals 18 residues. The DNA of the CDR3 is TGTGCCAGCAGTTTATATCAGGGCCAAGGACTAGCGGGGAGGGAGCAGTACTTC. Translation: CASSLYQGQGLAGREQYF.

This chain links TRBV28 with TRBJ1-2; D ambiguous. CDR3 length: 12 residues. V gave up 3 bases and J gave up 2 bases, with 4 bases separating them. Germline V lookup: CDR1 MDHEN, CDR2 SYDVKM. CDR3 loop: CASSFGNYGYTF. CDR3 DNA: TGTGCCAGCAGTTTTGGCAACTATGGCTACACCTTC.

The gene calls are TRBV28 and TRBJ1-5, with D perhaps TRBD1 (5 bases). CDR1 MDHEN and CDR2 SYDVKM come from the germline V gene. This CDR3 region has 14 residues. The V end lost 8 bases, the J end lost 6 bases, and 17 bases lay between the germline ends. The CDR3 coding sequence is TGTGCCAGCTTCGACGGGACTGGTTCTCAGCCCCAGCATTTT. This translates into CASFDGTGSQPQHF.

The V gene is TRBV4-2, the J gene TRBJ2-1; 14 positions agree with TRBD2. The V gene end was trimmed by 0 bases and the J gene end by 8 bases; junction bases not matched to a gene: 15. The CDR3 spans 20 residues. Germline CDR1 is LGHNA and CDR2 is YNFKEQ. CDR3 DNA sequence: TGTGCCAGCAGCCAAGACAAGGGACTAGCGGGAGTAAGTATGGGGCATGAGCAGTTCTTC. This encodes CASSQDKGLAGVSMGHEQFF.

This clone was detected only once. The V and J genes are TRBV24-1 and TRBJ1-5; D is undetermined. This CDR3 is 14 amino acids long. V was cut by 2 bases and J by 6 bases, with 10 bases left in between. Germline V CDR1 and CDR2: KGHDR, SFDVKD. CDR3 sequence (DNA): TGTGCCACCAGTGATTCGGGAAGTGGTCAGCCCCAGCATTTT. It is translated as CATSDSGSGQPQHF.

The chain is built from TRBV9 and TRBJ1-1; D remains unclear. V lost 1 base to trimming and J lost 1 base, with 8 bases between them. CDR1 and CDR2 from the germline V gene are SGDLS and YYNGEE. The CDR3 has 14 residues. DNA for the CDR3: TGTGCCAGCAGCGTAATCCGAGAGAACACTGAAGCTTTCTTT. This codes for CASSVIRENTEAFF.